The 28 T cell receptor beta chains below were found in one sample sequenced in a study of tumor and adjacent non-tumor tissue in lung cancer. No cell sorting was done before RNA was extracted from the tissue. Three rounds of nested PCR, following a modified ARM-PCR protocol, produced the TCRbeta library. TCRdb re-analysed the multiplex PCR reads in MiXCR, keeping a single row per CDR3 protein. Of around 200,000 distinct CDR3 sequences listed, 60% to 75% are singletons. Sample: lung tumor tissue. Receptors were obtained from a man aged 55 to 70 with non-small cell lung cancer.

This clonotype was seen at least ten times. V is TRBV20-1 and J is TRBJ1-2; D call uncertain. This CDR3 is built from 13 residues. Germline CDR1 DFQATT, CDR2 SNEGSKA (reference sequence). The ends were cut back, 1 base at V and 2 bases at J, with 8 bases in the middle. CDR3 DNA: TGCAGTGCTAGAGGAGGTTTAAACTATGGCTACACCTTC. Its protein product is CSARGGLNYGYTF.

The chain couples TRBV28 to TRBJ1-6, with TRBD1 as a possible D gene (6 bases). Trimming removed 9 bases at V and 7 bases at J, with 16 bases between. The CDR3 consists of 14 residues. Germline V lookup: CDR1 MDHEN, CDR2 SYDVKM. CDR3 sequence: CASTGYEGNSPLHF. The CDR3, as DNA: TGTGCCAGTACAGGGTATGAGGGGAATTCACCCCTCCACTTT.

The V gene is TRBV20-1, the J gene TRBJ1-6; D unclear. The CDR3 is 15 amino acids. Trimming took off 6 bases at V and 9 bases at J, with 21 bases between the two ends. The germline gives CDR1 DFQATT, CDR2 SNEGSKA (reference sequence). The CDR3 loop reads CSAFVHGEGTSPLHF. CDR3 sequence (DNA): TGCAGTGCGTTTGTCCATGGAGAGGGAACTTCACCCCTCCACTTT.

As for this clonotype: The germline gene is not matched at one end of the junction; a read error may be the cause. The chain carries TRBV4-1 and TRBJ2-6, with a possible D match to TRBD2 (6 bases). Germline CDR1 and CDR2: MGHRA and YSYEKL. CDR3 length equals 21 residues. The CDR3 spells CASSQATSWSAPYSGANVLTF. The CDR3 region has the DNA TGTGCCAGCAGCCAAGCCACTAGCTGGTCTGCACCCTACTCTGGGGCCAACGTCCTGACTTTC.

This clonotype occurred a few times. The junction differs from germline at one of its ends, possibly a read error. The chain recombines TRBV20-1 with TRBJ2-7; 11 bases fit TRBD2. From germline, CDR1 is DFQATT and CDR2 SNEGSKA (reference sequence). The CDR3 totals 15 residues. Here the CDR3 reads CSATDILAGVFELYF. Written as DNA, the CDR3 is TGCAGTGCCACGGATATACTAGCGGGAGTATTCGAGCTGTACTTC.

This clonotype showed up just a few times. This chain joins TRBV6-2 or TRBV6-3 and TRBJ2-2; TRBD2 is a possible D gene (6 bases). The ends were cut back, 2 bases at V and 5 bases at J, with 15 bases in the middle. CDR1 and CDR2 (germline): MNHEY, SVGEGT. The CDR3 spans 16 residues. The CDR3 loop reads CASSYSPGASTGELFF. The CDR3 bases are TGTGCCAGCAGTTACAGTCCGGGAGCTAGTACCGGGGAGCTGTTTTTT.

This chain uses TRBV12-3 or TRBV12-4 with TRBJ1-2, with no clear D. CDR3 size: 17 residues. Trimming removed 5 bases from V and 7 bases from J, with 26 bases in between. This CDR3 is CASSRSWTGSSDGGYTF. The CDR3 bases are TGTGCCAGCAGTAGATCCTGGACTGGCTCTTCTGACGGTGGCTACACCTTC.

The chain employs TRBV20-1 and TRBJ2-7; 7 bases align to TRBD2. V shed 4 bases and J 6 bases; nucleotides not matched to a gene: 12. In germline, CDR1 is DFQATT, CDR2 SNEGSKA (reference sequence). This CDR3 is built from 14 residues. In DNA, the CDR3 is TGCAGTGCTATAGACGACAGCGGGAAACTCGAGCAGTACTTC. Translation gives CSAIDDSGKLEQYF.

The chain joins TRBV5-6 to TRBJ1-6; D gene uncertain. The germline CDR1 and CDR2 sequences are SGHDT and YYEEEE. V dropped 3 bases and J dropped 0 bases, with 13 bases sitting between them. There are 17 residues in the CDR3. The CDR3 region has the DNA TGTGCCAGCAGCTCTCCGGTCTTCAGCTCCTATAATTCACCCCTCCACTTT. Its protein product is CASSSPVFSSYNSPLHF.

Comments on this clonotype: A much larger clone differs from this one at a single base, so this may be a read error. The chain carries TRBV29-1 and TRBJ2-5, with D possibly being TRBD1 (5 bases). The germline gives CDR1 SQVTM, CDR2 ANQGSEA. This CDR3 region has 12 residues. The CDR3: CNVGAGRETQYF. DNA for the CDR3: TGCAACGTTGGGGCAGGACGAGAGACCCAGTACTTC. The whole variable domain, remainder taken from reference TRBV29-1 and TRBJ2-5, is SAVISQKPSRDICQRGTSLTIQCQVDSQVTMMFWYRQQPGQSLTLIATANQGSEATYESGFVIDKFPISRPNLTFSTLTVSNMSPEDSSIYLCNVGAGRETQYFGPGTRLLVL.

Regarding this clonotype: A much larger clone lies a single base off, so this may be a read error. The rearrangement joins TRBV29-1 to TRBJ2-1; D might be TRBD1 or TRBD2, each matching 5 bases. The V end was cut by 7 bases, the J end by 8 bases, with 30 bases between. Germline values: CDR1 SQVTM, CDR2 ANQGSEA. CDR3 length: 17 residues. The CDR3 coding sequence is TGCAGCGAAGAACCTCGGGACGTCTCGTTGTGGAACCATGAGCAGTTCTTC. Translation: CSEEPRDVSLWNHEQFF.

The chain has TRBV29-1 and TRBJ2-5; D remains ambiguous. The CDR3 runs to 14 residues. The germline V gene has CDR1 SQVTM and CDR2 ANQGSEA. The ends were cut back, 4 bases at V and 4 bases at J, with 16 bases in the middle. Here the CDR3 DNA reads TGCAGCGTTGCGGCCCCCCGAGGTCTAGAGACCCAGTACTTC. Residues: CSVAAPRGLETQYF.

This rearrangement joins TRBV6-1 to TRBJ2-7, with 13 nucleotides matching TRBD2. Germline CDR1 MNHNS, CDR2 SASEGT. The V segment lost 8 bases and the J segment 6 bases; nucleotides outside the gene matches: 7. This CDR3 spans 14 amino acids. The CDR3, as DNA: TGTGCCAGCTGGGGACTAGCGGGACCTGGCGAGCAGTACTTC. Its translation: CASWGLAGPGEQYF.

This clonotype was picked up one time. The CDR3 loop reads CASSSQLTGNEQYF. As DNA, the CDR3 is TGCGCCAGCAGCTCCCAACTCACAGGGAACGAGCAGTACTTC. V is TRBV5-1 and J is TRBJ2-7; a possible D gene is TRBD1 (6 bases). Germline values: CDR1 SGHRS, CDR2 YFSETQ. The CDR3 has 14 residues. The V end was cut by 3 bases, the J end by 5 bases, with 15 bases between.

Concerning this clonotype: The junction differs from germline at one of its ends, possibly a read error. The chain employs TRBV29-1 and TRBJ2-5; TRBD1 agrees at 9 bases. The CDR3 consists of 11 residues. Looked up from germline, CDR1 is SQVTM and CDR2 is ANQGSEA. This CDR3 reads CTVEDGQGPGF. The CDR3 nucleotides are TGCACCGTTGAAGATGGACAGGGGCCGGGGTTC.

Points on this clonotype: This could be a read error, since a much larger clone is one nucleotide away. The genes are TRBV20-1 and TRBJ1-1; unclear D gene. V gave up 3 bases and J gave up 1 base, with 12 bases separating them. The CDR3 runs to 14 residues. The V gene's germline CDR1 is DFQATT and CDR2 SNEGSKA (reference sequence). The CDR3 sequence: CSASAQISNTEAFF. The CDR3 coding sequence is TGCAGTGCTAGCGCACAGATCTCGAACACTGAAGCTTTCTTT.

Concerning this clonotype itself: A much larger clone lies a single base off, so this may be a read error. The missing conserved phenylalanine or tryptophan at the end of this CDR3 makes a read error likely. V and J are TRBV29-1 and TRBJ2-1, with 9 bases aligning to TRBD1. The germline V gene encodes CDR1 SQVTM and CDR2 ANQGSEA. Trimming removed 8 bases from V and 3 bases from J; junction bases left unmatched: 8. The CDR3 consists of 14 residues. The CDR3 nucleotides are TGCAGCCTCTTGGGACAGGGAAACTACAATGAGCAGTTCATC. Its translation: CSLLGQGNYNEQFI.

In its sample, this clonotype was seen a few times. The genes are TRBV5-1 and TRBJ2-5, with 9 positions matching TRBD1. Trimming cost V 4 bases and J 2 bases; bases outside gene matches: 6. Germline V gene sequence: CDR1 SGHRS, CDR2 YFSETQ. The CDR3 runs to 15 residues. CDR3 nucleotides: TGCGCCAGCAGCATTGGGGGACAGGGACAAGAGACCCAGTACTTC. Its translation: CASSIGGQGQETQYF. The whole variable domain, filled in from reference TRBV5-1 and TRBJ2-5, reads KAGVTQTPRYLIKTRGQQVTLSCSPISGHRSVSWYQQTPGQGLQFLFEYFSETQRNKGNFPGRFSGRQFSNSRSEMNVSTLELGDSALYLCASSIGGQGQETQYFGPGTRLLVL.

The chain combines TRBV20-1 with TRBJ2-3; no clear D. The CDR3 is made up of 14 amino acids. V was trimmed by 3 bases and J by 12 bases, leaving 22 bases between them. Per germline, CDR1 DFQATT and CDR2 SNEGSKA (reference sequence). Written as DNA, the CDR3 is TGCAGTGCTAGCCCGGATTCAGGCACAGTTACTCAGTATTTT. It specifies CSASPDSGTVTQYF.

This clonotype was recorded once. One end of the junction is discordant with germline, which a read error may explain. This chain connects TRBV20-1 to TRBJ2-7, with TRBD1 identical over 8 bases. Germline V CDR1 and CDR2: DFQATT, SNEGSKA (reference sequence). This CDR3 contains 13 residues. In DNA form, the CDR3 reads TGCAATGCTCTTGCGACAGGGGACAATGAGCAGTACTTC. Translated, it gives CNALATGDNEQYF.

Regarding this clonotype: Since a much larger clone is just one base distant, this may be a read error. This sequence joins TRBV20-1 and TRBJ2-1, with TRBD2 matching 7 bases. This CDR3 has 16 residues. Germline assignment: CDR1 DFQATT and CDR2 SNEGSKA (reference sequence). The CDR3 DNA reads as TGCAGTGCTAGTGCCCCCTTCAGCGGGGCTAGAAATGAGAAGTTCTTC. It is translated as CSASAPFSGARNEKFF.

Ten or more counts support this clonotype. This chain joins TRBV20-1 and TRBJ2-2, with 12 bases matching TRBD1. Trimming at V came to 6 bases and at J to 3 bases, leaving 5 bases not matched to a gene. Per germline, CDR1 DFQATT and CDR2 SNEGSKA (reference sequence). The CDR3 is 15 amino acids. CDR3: CSAPGQGADTGELFF. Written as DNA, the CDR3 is TGCAGTGCCCCGGGACAGGGGGCGGACACCGGGGAGCTGTTTTTT.

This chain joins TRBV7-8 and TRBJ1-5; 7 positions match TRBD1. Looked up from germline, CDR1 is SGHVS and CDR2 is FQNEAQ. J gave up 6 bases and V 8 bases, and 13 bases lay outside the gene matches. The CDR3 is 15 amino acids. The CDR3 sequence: CASGSGQDGRQPQHF. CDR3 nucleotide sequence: TGTGCCAGCGGCTCCGGACAGGACGGACGTCAGCCCCAGCATTTT.

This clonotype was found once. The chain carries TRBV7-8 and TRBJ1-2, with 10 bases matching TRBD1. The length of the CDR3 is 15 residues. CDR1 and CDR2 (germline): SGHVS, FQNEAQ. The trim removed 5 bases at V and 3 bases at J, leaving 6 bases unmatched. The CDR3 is CASSSDRGLHYGYTF. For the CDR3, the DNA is TGTGCCAGCAGCAGTGACAGGGGGCTTCACTATGGCTACACCTTC.

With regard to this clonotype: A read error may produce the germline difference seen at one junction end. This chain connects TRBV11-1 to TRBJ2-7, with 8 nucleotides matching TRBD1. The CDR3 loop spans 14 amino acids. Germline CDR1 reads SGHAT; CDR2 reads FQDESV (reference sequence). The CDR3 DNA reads TGTGCCAGCAACACCTGGACAGGGTCATACGAGCAGTGCTTC. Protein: CASNTWTGSYEQCF.

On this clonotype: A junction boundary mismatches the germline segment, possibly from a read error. CDR3 residues: CDSRQDGEKLVF. The CDR3, as DNA: TGTGACAGCAGACAAGACGGAGAAAAACTGGTTTTT. The chain carries TRBV25-1 and TRBJ1-4, with D uncertain. Germline CDR1 is MGHDK and CDR2 is SYGVNS. This CDR3 has 12 amino acids.

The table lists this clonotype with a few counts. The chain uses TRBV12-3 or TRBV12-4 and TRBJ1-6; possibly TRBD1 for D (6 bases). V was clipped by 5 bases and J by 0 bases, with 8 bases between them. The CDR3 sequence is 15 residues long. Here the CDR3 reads CASSPDSSYNSPLHF. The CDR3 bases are TGTGCCAGCAGTCCGGACAGCTCCTATAATTCACCCCTCCACTTT.

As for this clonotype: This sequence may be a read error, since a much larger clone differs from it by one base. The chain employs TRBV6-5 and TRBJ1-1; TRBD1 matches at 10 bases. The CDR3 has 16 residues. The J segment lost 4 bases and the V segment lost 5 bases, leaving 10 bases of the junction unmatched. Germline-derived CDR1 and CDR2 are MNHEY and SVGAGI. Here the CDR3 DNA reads TGTGCCAGCAGTCGACCGGAGGGACAGGGGCCCACTGAAGCTTTCTTT. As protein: CASSRPEGQGPTEAFF.